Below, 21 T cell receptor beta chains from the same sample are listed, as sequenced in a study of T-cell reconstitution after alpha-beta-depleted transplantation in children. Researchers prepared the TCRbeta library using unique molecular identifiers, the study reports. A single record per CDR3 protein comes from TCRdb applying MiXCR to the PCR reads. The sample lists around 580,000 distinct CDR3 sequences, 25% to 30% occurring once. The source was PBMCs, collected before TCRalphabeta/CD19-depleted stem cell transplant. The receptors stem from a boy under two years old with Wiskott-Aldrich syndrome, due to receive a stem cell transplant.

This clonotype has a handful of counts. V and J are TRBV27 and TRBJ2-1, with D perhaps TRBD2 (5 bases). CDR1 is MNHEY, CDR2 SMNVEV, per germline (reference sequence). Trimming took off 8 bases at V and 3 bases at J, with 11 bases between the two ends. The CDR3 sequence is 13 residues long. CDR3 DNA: TGTGCCAGCGCGAGGGAAGTCTACAATGAGCAGTTCTTC. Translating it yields CASAREVYNEQFF.

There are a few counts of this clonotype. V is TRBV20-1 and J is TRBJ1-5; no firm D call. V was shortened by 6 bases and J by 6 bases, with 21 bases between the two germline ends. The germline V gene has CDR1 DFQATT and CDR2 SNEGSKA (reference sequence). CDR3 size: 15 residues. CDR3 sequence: CSAYNGIASGQPQHF. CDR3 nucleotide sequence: TGCAGTGCATATAACGGGATCGCATCGGGTCAGCCCCAGCATTTT.

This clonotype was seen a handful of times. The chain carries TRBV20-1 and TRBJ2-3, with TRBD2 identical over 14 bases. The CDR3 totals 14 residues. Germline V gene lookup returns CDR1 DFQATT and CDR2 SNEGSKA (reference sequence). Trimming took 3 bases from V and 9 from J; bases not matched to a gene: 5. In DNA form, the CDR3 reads TGCAGTGCTAGTGGGACTAGCGGGAGTAGCACGCAGTATTTT. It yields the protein CSASGTSGSSTQYF.

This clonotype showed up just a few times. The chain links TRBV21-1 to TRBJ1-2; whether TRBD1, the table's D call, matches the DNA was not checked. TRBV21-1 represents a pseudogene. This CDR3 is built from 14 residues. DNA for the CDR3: TGTGCCAGCCGGCCCCCCCAGGGGCACCATGGCTACACCTTC. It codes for CASRPPQGHHGYTF.

The CDR3: CASSYGLSANTGELFF. The CDR3 DNA is TGCGCCAGCAGCTACGGACTATCCGCGAACACCGGGGAGCTGTTTTTT. This chain joins TRBV5-1 and TRBJ2-2; tentatively, D is TRBD2 (6 bases). V lost 3 bases, J lost 0 bases, and 12 bases lay in between. The CDR3 totals 16 residues. Germline CDR1 is SGHRS and CDR2 is YFSETQ.

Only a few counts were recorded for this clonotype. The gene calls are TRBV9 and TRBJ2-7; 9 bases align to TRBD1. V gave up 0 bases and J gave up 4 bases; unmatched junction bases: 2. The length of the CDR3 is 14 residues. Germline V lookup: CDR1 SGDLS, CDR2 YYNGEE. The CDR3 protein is CASSVADRGYEQYF. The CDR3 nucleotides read TGTGCCAGCAGCGTAGCTGACAGGGGGTACGAGCAGTACTTC.

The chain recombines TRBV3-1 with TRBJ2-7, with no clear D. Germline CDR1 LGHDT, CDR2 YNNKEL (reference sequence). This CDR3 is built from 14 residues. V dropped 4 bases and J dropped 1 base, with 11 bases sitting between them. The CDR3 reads CASSPDPRSYEQYF. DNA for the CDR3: TGTGCCAGCAGCCCTGATCCCAGGTCCTACGAGCAGTACTTC.

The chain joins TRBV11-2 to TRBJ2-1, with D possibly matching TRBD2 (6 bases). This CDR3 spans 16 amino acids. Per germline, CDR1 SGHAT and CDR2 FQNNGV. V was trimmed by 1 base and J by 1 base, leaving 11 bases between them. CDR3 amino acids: CASSLVRAGSYNEQFF. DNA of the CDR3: TGTGCCAGCAGCTTAGTCCGAGCGGGTTCCTACAATGAGCAGTTCTTC.

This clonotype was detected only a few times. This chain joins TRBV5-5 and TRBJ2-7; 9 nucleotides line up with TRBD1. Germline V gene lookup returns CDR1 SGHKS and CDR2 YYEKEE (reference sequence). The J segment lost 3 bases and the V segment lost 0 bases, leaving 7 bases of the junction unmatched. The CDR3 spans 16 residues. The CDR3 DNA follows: TGTGCCAGCAGCTTGGCCCCGGACAGGGGAAGCTACGAGCAGTACTTC. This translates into CASSLAPDRGSYEQYF.

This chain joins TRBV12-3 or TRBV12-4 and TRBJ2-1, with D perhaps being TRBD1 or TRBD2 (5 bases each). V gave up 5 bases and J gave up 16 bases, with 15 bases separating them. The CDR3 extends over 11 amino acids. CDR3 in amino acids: CASSPGALYFF. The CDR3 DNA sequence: TGTGCCAGCAGTCCCGGGGCCCTATACTTCTTC.

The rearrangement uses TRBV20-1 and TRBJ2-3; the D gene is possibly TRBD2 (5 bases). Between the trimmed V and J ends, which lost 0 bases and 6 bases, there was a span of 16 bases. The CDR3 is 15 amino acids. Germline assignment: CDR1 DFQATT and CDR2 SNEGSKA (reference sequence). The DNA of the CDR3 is TGCAGTGCTAGAGATAGTACGCTAGCTGAGGATACGCAGTATTTT. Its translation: CSARDSTLAEDTQYF.

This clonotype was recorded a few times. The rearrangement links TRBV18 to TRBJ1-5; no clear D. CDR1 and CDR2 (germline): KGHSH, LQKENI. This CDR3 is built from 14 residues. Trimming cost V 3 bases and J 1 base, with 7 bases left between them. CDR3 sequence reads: CASSPSQSNQPQHF. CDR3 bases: TGTGCCAGCTCACCGTCCCAGAGCAATCAGCCCCAGCATTTT. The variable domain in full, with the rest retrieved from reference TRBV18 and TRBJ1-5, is NAGVMQNPRHLVRRRGQEARLRCSPMKGHSHVYWYRQLPEEGLKFMVYLQKENIIDESGMPKERFSAEFPKEGPSILRIQQVVRGDSAAYFCASSPSQSNQPQHFGDGTRLSIL.

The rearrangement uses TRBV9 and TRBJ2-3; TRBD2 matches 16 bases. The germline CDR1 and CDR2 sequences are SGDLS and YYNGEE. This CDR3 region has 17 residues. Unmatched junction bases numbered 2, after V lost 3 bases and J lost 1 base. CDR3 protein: CASSGGTSGRGTDTQYF. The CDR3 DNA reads TGTGCCAGCAGCGGAGGGACTAGCGGGAGGGGCACAGATACGCAGTATTTT. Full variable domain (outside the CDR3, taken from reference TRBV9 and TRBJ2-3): DSGVTQTPKHLITATGQRVTLRCSPRSGDLSVYWYQQSLDQGLQFLIQYYNGEERAKGNILERFSAQQFPDLHSELNLSSLELGDSALYFCASSGGTSGRGTDTQYFGPGTRLTVL.

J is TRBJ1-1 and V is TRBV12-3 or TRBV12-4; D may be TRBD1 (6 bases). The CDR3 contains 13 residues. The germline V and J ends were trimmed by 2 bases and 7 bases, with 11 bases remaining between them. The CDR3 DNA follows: TGTGCCAGCAGTTTAAGGGAGGGGGATGAAGCTTTCTTT. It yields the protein CASSLREGDEAFF.

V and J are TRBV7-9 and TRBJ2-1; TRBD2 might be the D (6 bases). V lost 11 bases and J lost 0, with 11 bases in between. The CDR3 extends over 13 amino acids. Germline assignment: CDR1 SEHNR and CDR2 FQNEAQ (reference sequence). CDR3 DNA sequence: TGTGCCTTAGCGGCGAGCTCCTACAATGAGCAGTTCTTC. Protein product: CALAASSYNEQFF.

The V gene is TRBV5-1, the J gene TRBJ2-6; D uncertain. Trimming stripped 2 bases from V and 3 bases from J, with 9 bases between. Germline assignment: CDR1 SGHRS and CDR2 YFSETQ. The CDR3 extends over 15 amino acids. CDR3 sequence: CASSFRSGGANVLTF. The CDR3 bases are TGCGCCAGCAGCTTCAGAAGTGGTGGGGCCAACGTCCTGACTTTC.

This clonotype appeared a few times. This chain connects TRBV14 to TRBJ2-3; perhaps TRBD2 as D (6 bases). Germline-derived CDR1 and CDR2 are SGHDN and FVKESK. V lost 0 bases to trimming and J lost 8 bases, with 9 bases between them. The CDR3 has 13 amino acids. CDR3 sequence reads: CASSQDSAGTQYF. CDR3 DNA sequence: TGTGCCAGCAGCCAAGATTCAGCGGGTACGCAGTATTTT.

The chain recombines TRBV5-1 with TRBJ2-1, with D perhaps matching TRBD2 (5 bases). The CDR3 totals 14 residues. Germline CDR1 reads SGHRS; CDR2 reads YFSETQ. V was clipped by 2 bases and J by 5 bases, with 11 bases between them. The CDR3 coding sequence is TGCGCCAGCAGCTTCGAGCGGACCAACAATGAGCAGTTCTTC. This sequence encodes CASSFERTNNEQFF.

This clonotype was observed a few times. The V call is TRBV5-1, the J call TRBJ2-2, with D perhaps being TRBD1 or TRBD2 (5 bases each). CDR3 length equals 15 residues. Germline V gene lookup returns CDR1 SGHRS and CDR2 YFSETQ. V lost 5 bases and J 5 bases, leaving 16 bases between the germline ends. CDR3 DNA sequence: TGCGCCAGCAGAAGTATCGGGACCTTTACCGGGGAGCTGTTTTTT. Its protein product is CASRSIGTFTGELFF.

CDR3 nucleotide sequence: TGTGCCAGCAAGGGGGGACTAGCGGGATGGGTTTCCTACAATGAGCAGTTCTTC. It is translated as CASKGGLAGWVSYNEQFF. The rearrangement links TRBV6-1 to TRBJ2-1; 13 bases agree with TRBD2. The V segment lost 7 bases and the J segment 1 base; nucleotides outside the gene matches: 10. The CDR3 loop spans 18 amino acids. Germline CDR1 is MNHNS and CDR2 is SASEGT.

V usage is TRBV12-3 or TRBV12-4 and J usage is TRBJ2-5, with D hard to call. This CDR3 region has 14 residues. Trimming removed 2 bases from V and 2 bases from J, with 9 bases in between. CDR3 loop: CASSLRRRQETQYF. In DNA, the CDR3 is TGTGCCAGCAGTTTACGGCGGAGACAAGAGACCCAGTACTTC.